These T cell receptor beta chains were read from a single sample in a study of blood T cell repertoires in COVID-19. The method was immunoSEQ multiplex PCR; TCRdb's version includes in-frame clones alone and lacks a portion of them. The sample contains some 64,000 clones, under 85% of which appear only once. What was sequenced was peripheral blood. The receptors were gathered from a woman aged 80 or older with active or convalescent COVID-19. Each CDR3 is given with its conserved first and last residue. Fields, in order: V gene, D gene, J gene, clone size, CDR3 protein, CDR3 DNA. A D gene is named only where the DNA matches it firmly. Clone size is stated in some rows and not others, as once, few, many or a class when expanded.

TRBV5-1,-,TRBJ1-3,-,CASSPREGRGNTIYF,TGCGCCAGCAGCCCCAGGGAGGGGCGAGGAAACACCATATATTTT
TRBV6-5,-,TRBJ2-3,-,CASDPSSNFPDTQYF,TGTGCCAGTGACCCTTCTAGTAATTTCCCAGATACGCAGTATTTT
TRBV7-2,-,TRBJ2-3,-,CASSLWASTDTQYF,TGTGCCAGCAGCTTATGGGCTAGCACAGATACGCAGTATTTT
TRBV6-5,-,TRBJ1-2,few,CATRGALDYGYTF,TGTGCCACTCGGGGGGCGTTAGACTATGGCTACACCTTC
TRBV27,-,TRBJ1-6,-,CASLDTEFYNSPLHF,TGTGCCAGCCTGGACACGGAGTTCTATAATTCACCCCTCCACTTT
TRBV5-1,-,TRBJ2-1,-,CASSSLPRGAGDEQFF,TGCGCCAGCAGCTCCCTTCCCCGGGGGGCCGGGGATGAGCAGTTCTTC
TRBV14,-,TRBJ2-5,-,CASSQAEGFSETQYF,TGTGCCAGCAGCCAAGCCGAGGGATTCAGCGAGACCCAGTACTTC
TRBV18,TRBD1,TRBJ1-2,-,CASSPGQGARGYTF,TGTGCCAGCTCGCCTGGACAGGGGGCGCGCGGCTACACCTTC
TRBV5-1,-,TRBJ2-7,once,CASSADSHEQYF,TGCGCCAGCAGCGCGGACAGTCACGAGCAGTACTTC
TRBV11-2,-,TRBJ2-5,-,CASSVLRGAGTQYF,TGTGCCAGCAGCGTCCTTCGGGGGGCAGGGACCCAGTACTTC
TRBV5-8,TRBD1,TRBJ1-1,once,CASHAGGTEAFF,TGTGCCAGCCACGCAGGGGGTACTGAAGCTTTCTTT
TRBV3-1/TRBV3-2,TRBD2,TRBJ2-5,-,CASSQDTSGRGQETQYF,TGTGCCAGCAGCCAAGATACCAGCGGGAGGGGCCAAGAGACCCAGTACTTC
TRBV12-3/TRBV12-4,-,TRBJ1-5,-,CASSFGGDQPQHF,TGTGCCAGCAGTTTTGGGGGGGATCAGCCCCAGCATTTT
TRBV7-3,TRBD1,TRBJ1-5,-,CASSATGDQPQHF,TGTGCCAGCAGCGCAACAGGGGATCAGCCCCAGCATTTT
TRBV6-2/TRBV6-3,-,TRBJ1-1,-,CASSYWGSMSGTEAFF,TGTGCCAGCAGTTACTGGGGTTCCATGAGCGGCACTGAAGCTTTCTTT
TRBV7-2,-,TRBJ2-1,-,CASSLVRLVTYNEQFF,TGTGCCAGCAGCTTAGTACGTCTTGTCACTTACAATGAGCAGTTCTTC
TRBV30,-,TRBJ1-6,-,CAWSAGGSPLHF,TGTGCCTGGAGTGCCGGGGGTTCACCCCTCCACTTT
TRBV11-3,-,TRBJ2-7,-,CASSKSRVGEQYF,TGTGCCAGCAGCAAAAGCCGGGTCGGCGAGCAGTACTTC
TRBV7-2,TRBD1,TRBJ1-2,-,CASSLQHAMGGQGNYGYTF,TGTGCCAGCAGCCTACAGCACGCCATGGGGGGACAGGGGAACTATGGCTACACCTTC
TRBV27,TRBD1,TRBJ1-5,-,CASSFSGQGSNQPQHF,TGTGCCAGCAGTTTCTCGGGACAGGGGAGCAATCAGCCCCAGCATTTT
TRBV5-5,-,TRBJ1-1,-,CASSFIDRGTEAFF,TGTGCCAGCAGCTTCATTGATCGAGGGACTGAAGCTTTCTTT
TRBV5-1,-,TRBJ2-7,many,CASSANGGALDEQYF,TGCGCCAGCAGCGCGAATGGGGGGGCTCTCGACGAGCAGTACTTC
TRBV2,-,TRBJ1-5,-,CASSWAGESNQPQHF,TGTGCCAGCAGTTGGGCAGGGGAAAGCAATCAGCCCCAGCATTTT
TRBV19,-,TRBJ2-7,-,CASSIRVGSYEQYF,TGTGCCAGTAGTATCAGGGTCGGGTCCTACGAGCAGTACTTC
TRBV24-1,TRBD1,TRBJ2-5,-,CATSDVRDRGGETQYF,TGTGCCACCAGTGATGTCCGGGACAGGGGGGGAGAGACCCAGTACTTC
TRBV5-4,-,TRBJ1-2,-,CASSLPGIQIYGYTF,TGTGCCAGCAGCTTGCCAGGGATCCAAATCTATGGCTACACCTTC
TRBV18,-,TRBJ2-5,-,CASSPQVGGAGETQYF,TGTGCCAGCTCACCACAGGTGGGCGGGGCGGGAGAGACCCAGTACTTC
TRBV6-6,TRBD1,TRBJ1-5,-,CASIQGIGNQPQHF,TGTGCCAGCATACAGGGGATCGGCAATCAGCCCCAGCATTTT
TRBV7-9,-,TRBJ1-5,-,CASSPQENQPQHF,TGTGCCAGCAGCCCACAGGAAAATCAGCCCCAGCATTTT
TRBV9,-,TRBJ1-3,once,CASSVSGAGNTIYF,TGTGCCAGCAGCGTATCGGGGGCTGGAAACACCATATATTTT
TRBV6-5,-,TRBJ1-2,-,CASTRGSHGYTF,TGTGCCAGCACCCGGGGTAGCCATGGCTACACCTTC
TRBV6-5,-,TRBJ2-7,-,CASSYYLEFYEQYF,TGTGCCAGCAGTTACTATCTGGAGTTCTACGAGCAGTACTTC
TRBV6-6,TRBD1,TRBJ2-3,-,CASSLGTGGYTQYF,TGTGCCAGCAGTTTGGGGACAGGGGGATATACGCAGTATTTT
TRBV11-2,TRBD2,TRBJ2-5,-,CASSPQTSPRETQYF,TGTGCCAGCAGCCCGCAGACTAGCCCACGTGAGACCCAGTACTTC
TRBV7-6,-,TRBJ2-2,-,CASRGDSAPNTGELFF,TGTGCCAGCAGGGGTGATAGCGCTCCGAACACCGGGGAGCTGTTTTTT
TRBV7-2,TRBD2,TRBJ2-5,-,CASSFGLTSGGQETQYF,TGTGCCAGCAGTTTTGGGCTTACTAGCGGGGGACAAGAGACCCAGTACTTC
TRBV29-1,TRBD1,TRBJ1-2,-,CSVALGTGYGYTF,TGCAGCGTGGCCCTCGGGACAGGGTATGGCTACACCTTC
TRBV19,TRBD1,TRBJ2-3,-,CASSRDRAKDTQYF,TGTGCCAGTAGCCGGGACAGGGCAAAAGATACGCAGTATTTT
TRBV7-3,-,TRBJ1-1,-,CASSLSNLRDNTEAFF,TGTGCCAGCAGCCTGTCGAACCTCCGGGATAACACTGAAGCTTTCTTT
TRBV9,TRBD1,TRBJ2-2,-,CASSVGPDRANTGELFF,TGTGCCAGCAGCGTAGGCCCGGACAGGGCCAACACCGGGGAGCTGTTTTTT
TRBV3-1/TRBV3-2,TRBD1,TRBJ1-5,few,CASSQGQGAGQPQHF,TGTGCCAGCAGCCAAGGTCAGGGGGCCGGGCAGCCCCAGCATTTT
TRBV10-1,TRBD1,TRBJ2-5,-,CASSDGTGGVETQYF,TGCGCCAGCAGTGACGGGACAGGGGGCGTCGAGACCCAGTACTTC